This TCR beta chain was sequenced in a study of T cell repertoires in cytomegalovirus infection. Study background: Indications came from public TCR beta signatures; they pointed to CMV infection and to a matching HLA type. Study conclusions and caveats: The study identified carriers of CMV plus the relevant HLA from cumulative public TCR beta family frequency. In two of eight donors, the top clonotype was HLA-C-restricted CMV-specific.

TCRdb re-derived calls from the reads in MiXCR, one entry per CDR3 protein. The sample contains about 180,000 distinct CDR3 sequences, roughly a sixth of which appear only once. As regards this clonotype: Its antigen is not known.

This CDR3 region has 11 residues. CDR1 MNHEY and CDR2 SVGEGT come from the germline V gene. V dropped 7 bases and J dropped 7 bases, with 10 bases sitting between them. The TCR comes from a human donor in good health (CMV status not recorded). Some clones in this sample may be carry-over from other donors' samples. Sequenced material: CD8+ T cells from PBMCs. The chain employs TRBV6-2 or TRBV6-3 and TRBJ1-2; D unclear. This CDR3 reads CASTRSGGYTF. CDR3 DNA sequence: TGTGCCAGCACCCGGAGCGGTGGCTACACCTTC.